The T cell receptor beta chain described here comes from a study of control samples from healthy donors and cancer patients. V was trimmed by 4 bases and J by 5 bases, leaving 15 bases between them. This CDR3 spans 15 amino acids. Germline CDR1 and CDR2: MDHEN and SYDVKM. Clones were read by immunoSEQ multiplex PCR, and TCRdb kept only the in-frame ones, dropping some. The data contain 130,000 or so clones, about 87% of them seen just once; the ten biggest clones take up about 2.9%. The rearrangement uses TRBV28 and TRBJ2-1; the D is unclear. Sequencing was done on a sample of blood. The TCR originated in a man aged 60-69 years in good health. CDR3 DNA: TGTGCCAGCAGTTCGACTGGCAGCCGACACAATGAGCAGTTCTTC. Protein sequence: CASSSTGSRHNEQFF.